These 7 T cell receptor beta chains came from one sample sequenced in a study of T cells in Graves' hyperthyroidism and ophthalmopathy. RNA transcripts were the template for amplifying TCR beta CDR3 regions. An initial round of RT-PCR targeting the TCR CDR3 relied on the HTBI primer set. From the multiplex PCR reads, TCRdb called clonotypes with MiXCR, one entry per CDR3 protein. The data contain 360,000 or so distinct CDR3 sequences, approximately 14% of them singletons. Sequenced material: blood. These TCRs come from a woman in her fifties or sixties with Graves' ophthalmopathy.

This sequence joins TRBV6-2 or TRBV6-3 and TRBJ2-7, with 7 bases identical to TRBD1. This CDR3 contains 15 residues. The V segment lost 7 bases and the J segment 4 bases; nucleotides outside the gene matches: 13. The germline gives CDR1 MNHEY, CDR2 SVGEGT. The CDR3 DNA is TGTGCCAGCACCGTACAGGGGTCCCGGGGTTACGAGCAGTACTTC. As protein: CASTVQGSRGYEQYF.

The J gene is TRBJ2-1, the V gene TRBV6-9; 7 positions agree with TRBD2. Trimming cost V 3 bases and J 5 bases; bases outside gene matches: 7. The CDR3 extends over 15 amino acids. Germline V gene data show CDR1 as MNHGY and CDR2 as SVAAGI. CDR3 amino acids: CASSYPGLTHNEQFF. The CDR3 DNA follows: TGTGCCAGCAGTTACCCGGGACTAACACACAATGAGCAGTTCTTC.

The chain links TRBV5-1 to TRBJ1-2, with D unclear. The germline CDR1 and CDR2 sequences are SGHRS and YFSETQ. V lost 4 bases to trimming and J lost 5 bases, with 15 bases between them. The CDR3 is 14 amino acids. The CDR3 DNA reads TGCGCCAGCAGCCCTGAGGTCGTTGGATATGGCTACACCTTC. This codes for CASSPEVVGYGYTF.

This chain uses TRBV24-1 with TRBJ2-1; 7 nucleotides line up with TRBD1. J was trimmed by 15 bases and V by 3 bases; bases with no gene match: 7. CDR1 and CDR2 from the germline V gene are KGHDR and SFDVKD. This CDR3 contains 12 residues. The CDR3 spells CATSDPDRAVFF. The CDR3 region has the DNA TGTGCCACCAGTGATCCAGACAGGGCGGTGTTCTTC.

This clonotype occurred a few times. The chain employs TRBV9 and TRBJ1-1, with TRBD1 matching 8 bases. Trimming took 3 bases from V and 4 from J; bases not matched to a gene: 2. CDR1 is SGDLS, CDR2 YYNGEE, per germline. This CDR3 spans 13 amino acids. The CDR3 DNA reads TGTGCCAGCAGCGAGACAGGGGCCACTGAAGCTTTCTTT. Protein: CASSETGATEAFF.

There are many counts of this clonotype. The V call is TRBV20-1, the J call TRBJ2-1; D remains ambiguous. The V end lost 3 bases, the J end lost 9 bases, and 9 bases lay between the germline ends. CDR1 and CDR2 from the germline V gene are DFQATT and SNEGSKA (reference sequence). This CDR3 has 11 amino acids. The DNA for the CDR3 is TGCAGTGCTAGTTCCAGCCGTGAGCAGTTCTTC. Its protein product is CSASSSREQFF.

This clonotype was found many times. The chain combines TRBV20-1 with TRBJ2-7; TRBD2 matches 16 bases. The CDR3 runs to 14 residues. In germline, CDR1 is DFQATT, CDR2 SNEGSKA (reference sequence). V shed 6 bases and J 6 bases; nucleotides not matched to a gene: 5. DNA of the CDR3: TGCAGTGCCGGGACTAGCGGGAGGGCCCCCGAGCAGTACTTC. This gives the protein CSAGTSGRAPEQYF.